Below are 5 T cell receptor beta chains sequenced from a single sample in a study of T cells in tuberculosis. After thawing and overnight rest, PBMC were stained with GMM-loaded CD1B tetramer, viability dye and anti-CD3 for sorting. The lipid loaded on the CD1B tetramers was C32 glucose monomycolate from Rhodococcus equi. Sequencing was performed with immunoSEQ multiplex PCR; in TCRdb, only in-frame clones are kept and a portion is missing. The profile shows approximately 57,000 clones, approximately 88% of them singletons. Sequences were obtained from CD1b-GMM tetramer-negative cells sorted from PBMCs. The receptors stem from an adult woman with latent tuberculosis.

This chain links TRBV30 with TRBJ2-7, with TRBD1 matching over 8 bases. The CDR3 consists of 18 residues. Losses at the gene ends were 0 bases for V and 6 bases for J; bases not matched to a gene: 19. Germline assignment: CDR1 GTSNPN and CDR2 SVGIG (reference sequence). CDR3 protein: CAWSVQRFFGQGSAEQYF. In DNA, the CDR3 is TGTGCCTGGAGTGTACAGCGATTCTTCGGACAGGGCTCCGCCGAGCAGTACTTC.

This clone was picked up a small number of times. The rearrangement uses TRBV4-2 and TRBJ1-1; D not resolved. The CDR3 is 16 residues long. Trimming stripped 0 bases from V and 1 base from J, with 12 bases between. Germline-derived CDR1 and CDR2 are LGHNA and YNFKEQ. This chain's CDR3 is CASSQEIRSGNTEAFF. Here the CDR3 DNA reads TGTGCCAGCAGCCAAGAGATCCGGAGCGGGAACACTGAAGCTTTCTTT.

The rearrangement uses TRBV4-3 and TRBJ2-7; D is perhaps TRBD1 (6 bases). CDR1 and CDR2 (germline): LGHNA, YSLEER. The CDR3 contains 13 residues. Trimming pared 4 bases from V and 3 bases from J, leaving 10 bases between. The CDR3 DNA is TGCGCCAGCAGCCCGCCGGACAGCTACGAGCAGTACTTC. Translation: CASSPPDSYEQYF.

In nucleotides, the CDR3 is TGCAGCGTTACCGGGAACTCCTACGAGCAGTACTTC. It is translated as CSVTGNSYEQYF. V and J are TRBV29-1 and TRBJ2-7; the D gene is possibly TRBD2 (5 bases). Trimming stripped 5 bases from V and 0 bases from J, with 8 bases between. CDR1 and CDR2 (germline): SQVTM, ANQGSEA. The CDR3 is 12 amino acids.

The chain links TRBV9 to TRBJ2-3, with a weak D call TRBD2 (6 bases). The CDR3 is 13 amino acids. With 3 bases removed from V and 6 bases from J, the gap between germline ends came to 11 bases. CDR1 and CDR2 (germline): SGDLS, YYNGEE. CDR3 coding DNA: TGTGCCAGCAGCGCGAGTGGGGGGGATACGCAGTATTTT. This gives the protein CASSASGGDTQYF.